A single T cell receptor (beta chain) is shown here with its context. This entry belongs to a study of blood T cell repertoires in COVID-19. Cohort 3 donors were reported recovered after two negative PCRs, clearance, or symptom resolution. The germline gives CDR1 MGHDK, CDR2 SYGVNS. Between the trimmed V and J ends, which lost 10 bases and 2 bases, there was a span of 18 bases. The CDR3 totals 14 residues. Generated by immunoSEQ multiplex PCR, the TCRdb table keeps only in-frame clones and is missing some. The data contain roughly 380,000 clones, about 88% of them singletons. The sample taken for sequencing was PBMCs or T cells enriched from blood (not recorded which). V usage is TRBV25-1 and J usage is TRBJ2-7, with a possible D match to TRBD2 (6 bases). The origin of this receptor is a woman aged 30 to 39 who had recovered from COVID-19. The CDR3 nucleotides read TGTGCCACCGGCGGGGCTGGATTCGCCTACGAGCAGTACTTC. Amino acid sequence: CATGGAGFAYEQYF.